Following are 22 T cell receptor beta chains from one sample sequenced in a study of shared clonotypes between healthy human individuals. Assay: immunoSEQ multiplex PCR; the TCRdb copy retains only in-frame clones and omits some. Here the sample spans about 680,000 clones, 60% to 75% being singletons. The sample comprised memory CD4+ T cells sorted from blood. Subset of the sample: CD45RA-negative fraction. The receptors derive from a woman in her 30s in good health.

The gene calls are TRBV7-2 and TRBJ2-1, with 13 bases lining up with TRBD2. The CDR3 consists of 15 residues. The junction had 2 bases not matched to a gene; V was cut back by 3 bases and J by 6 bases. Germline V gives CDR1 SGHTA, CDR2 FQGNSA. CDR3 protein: CASSLGTSGVNEQFF. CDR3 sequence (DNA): TGTGCCAGCAGCTTGGGGACTAGCGGGGTCAATGAGCAGTTCTTC.

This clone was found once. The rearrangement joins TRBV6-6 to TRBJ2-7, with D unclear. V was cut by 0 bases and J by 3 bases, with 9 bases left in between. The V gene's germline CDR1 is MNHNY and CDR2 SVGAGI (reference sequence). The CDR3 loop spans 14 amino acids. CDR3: CASSYSHTLYEQYF. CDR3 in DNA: TGTGCCAGCAGTTACTCTCATACCCTCTACGAGCAGTACTTC.

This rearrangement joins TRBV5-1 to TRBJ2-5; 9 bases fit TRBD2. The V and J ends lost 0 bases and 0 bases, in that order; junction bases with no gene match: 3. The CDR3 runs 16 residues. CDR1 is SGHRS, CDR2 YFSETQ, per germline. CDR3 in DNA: TGCGCCAGCAGCTTGGCCCCTAGCGGGAACCAAGAGACCCAGTACTTC. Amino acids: CASSLAPSGNQETQYF.

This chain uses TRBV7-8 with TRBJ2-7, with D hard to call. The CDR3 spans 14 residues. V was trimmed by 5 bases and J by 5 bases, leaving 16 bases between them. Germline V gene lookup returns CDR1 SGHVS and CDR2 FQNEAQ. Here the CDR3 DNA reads TGTGCCAGCAGCCCACACTTCCCTTCTGACGAGCAGTACTTC. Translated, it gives CASSPHFPSDEQYF.

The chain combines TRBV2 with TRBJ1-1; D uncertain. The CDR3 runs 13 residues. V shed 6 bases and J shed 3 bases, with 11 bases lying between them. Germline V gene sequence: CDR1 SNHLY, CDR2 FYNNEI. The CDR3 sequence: CASSHDLDTEAFF. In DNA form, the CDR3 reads TGTGCCAGCAGCCACGACCTGGACACTGAAGCTTTCTTT.

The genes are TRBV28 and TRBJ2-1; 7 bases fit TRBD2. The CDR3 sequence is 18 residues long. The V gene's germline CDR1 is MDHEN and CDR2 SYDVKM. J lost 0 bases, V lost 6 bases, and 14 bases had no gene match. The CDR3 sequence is CASRTHWGGSGSYNEQFF. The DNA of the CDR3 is TGTGCCAGCAGGACCCACTGGGGCGGGAGTGGCTCCTACAATGAGCAGTTCTTC.

CDR3: CASSLDRGRSNQYF. DNA for the CDR3: TGTGCCAGCAGCTTGGACAGGGGGCGATCGAATCAGTACTTC. The rearrangement uses TRBV5-4 and TRBJ2-4, with 9 bases fitting TRBD1. The CDR3 loop spans 14 amino acids. The V and J ends lost 0 bases and 12 bases, in that order; junction bases with no gene match: 7. Germline CDR1 reads SGHNT; CDR2 reads YYREEE (reference sequence).

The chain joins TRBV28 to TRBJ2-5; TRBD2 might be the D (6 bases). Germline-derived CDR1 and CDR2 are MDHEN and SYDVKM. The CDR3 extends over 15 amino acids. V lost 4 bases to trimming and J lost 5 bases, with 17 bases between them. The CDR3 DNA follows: TGTGCCAGCAGTTGGCGCGGGAACGCAAGGGAGACCCAGTACTTC. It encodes CASSWRGNARETQYF.

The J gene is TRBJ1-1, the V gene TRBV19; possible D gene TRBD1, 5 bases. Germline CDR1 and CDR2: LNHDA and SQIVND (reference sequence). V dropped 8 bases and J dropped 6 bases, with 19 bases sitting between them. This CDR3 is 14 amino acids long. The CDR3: CASPPPGTLPEAFF. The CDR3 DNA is TGTGCCAGTCCTCCACCCGGGACTCTACCTGAAGCTTTCTTT.

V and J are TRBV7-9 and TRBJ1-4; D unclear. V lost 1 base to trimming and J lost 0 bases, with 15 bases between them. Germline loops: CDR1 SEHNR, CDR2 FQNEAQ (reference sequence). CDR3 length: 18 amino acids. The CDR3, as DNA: TGTGCCAGCAGCTTAGGTCGCGACTTCACGACAACTAATGAAAAACTGTTTTTT. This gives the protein CASSLGRDFTTTNEKLFF.

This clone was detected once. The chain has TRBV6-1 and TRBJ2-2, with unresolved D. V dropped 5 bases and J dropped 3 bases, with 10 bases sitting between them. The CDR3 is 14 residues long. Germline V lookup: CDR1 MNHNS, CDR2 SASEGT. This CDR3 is CASSTHEDTGELFF. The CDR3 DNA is TGTGCCAGCAGTACCCATGAGGACACCGGGGAGCTGTTTTTT.

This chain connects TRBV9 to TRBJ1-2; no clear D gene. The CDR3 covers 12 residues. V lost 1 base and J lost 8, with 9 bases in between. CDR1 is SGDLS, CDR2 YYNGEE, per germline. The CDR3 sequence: CASSVSRDGYTF. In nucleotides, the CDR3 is TGTGCCAGCAGCGTATCTCGAGACGGCTACACCTTC.

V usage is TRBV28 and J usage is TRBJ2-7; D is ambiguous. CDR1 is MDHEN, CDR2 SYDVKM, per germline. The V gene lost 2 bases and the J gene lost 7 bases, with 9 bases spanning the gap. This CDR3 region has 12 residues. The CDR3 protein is CASSLIVGEQYF. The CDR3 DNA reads TGTGCCAGCAGTTTAATCGTCGGAGAGCAGTACTTC. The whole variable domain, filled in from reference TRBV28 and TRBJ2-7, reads DVKVTQSSRYLVKRTGEKVFLECVQDMDHENMFWYRQDPGLGLRLIYFSYDVKMKEKGDIPEGYSVSREKKERFSLILESASTNQTSMYLCASSLIVGEQYFGPGTRLTVT.

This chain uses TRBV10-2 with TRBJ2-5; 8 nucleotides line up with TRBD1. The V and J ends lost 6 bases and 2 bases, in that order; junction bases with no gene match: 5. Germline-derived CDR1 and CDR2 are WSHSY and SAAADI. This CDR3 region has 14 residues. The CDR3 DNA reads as TGCGCCAGCAGCGTACAGGGGGGTCAAGAGACCCAGTACTTC. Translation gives CASSVQGGQETQYF.

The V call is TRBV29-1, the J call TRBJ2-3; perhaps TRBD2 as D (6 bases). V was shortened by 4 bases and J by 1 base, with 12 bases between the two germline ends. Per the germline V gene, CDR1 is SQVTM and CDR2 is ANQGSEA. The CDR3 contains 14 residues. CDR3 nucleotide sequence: TGCAGCGTTGTCGGACCGGGAGGCACAGATACGCAGTATTTT. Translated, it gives CSVVGPGGTDTQYF.

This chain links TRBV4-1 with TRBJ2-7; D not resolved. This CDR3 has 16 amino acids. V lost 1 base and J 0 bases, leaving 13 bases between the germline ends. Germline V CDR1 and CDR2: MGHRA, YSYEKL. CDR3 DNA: TGCGCCAGCAGCCAAGCTGGCGATCCGAACTCCTACGAGCAGTACTTC. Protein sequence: CASSQAGDPNSYEQYF.

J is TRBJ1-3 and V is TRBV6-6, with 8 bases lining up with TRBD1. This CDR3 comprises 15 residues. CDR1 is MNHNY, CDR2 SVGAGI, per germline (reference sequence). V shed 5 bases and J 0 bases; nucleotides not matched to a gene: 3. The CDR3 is CASSRTGTSGNTIYF. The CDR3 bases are TGTGCCAGCAGTCGGACAGGGACCTCTGGAAACACCATATATTTT.

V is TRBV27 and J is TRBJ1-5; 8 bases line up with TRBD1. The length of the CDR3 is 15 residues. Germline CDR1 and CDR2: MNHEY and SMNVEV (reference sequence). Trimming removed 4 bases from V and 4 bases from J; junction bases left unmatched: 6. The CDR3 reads CASSYTQGGNQPQHF. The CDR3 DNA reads TGTGCCAGCAGTTACACACAGGGGGGGAATCAGCCCCAGCATTTT.

The CDR3 coding sequence is TGTGCCAGCAGTCGATTCGACAGGGGTGGGACTGAAGCTTTCTTT. It encodes CASSRFDRGGTEAFF. The chain recombines TRBV27 with TRBJ1-1; 8 nucleotides agree with TRBD1. Trimming at V came to 5 bases and at J to 5 bases, leaving 10 bases not matched to a gene. Germline CDR1 is MNHEY and CDR2 is SMNVEV (reference sequence). CDR3 length: 15 residues.

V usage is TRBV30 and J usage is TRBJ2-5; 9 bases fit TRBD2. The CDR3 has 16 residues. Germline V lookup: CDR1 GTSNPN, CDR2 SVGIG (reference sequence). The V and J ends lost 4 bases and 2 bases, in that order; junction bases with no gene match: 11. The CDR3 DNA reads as TGTGCCTGGACCCAGGGGGGCCTAGCGGGACAAGAGACCCAGTACTTC. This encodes CAWTQGGLAGQETQYF.

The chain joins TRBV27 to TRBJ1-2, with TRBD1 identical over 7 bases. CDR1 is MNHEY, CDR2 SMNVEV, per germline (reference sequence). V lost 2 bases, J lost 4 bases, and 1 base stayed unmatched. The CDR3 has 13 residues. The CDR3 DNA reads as TGTGCCAGCAGTTTAGCAGGGGGCTATGGCTACACCTTC. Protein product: CASSLAGGYGYTF.

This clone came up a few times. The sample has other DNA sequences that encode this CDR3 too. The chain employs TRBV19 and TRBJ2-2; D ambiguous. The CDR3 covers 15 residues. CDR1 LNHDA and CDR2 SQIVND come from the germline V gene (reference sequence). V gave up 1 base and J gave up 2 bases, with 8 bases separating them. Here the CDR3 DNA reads TGTGCCAGTAGTATAGGGGCAGGTAACACCGGGGAGCTGTTTTTT. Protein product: CASSIGAGNTGELFF.